This entry features one TCR beta chain sequence. Its specific antigen is unknown. One junction end disagrees with the germline gene, perhaps due to a read error. This entry belongs to a study of control samples from healthy donors and cancer patients (dated by TCRdb to 2019 to 2021). Library prep was done by the immunoSEQ multiplex PCR assay. TCRdb's version of the immuneACCESS table is confined to in-frame rearrangements and falls short of the full clone set. An unresolved V gene accounts for under half of the shortfall where checked; the remainder is of unknown origin. The sample table contains about 100,000 clones; only one count was recorded for roughly nine tenths of them. About a sixth of the sample belongs to the ten largest clones. CDR1 and CDR2 are drawn from the germline V gene (reference sequence): DFQATT, SNEGSKA. The CDR3 has 10 amino acids, counting the end cysteine and phenylalanine. The entry retains the CDR3 DNA only, 30 bases that are in frame from base 1.

This receptor was taken from a woman between 45 and 65 years old in good health. This chain is built from TRBV20-1 and TRBJ2-3; no D gene can be assigned with confidence. The source material was blood. The bases read TGCAGTGCTAGAGTTTCCGGGTGGAGTTTT. It translates as CSARVSGWSF.